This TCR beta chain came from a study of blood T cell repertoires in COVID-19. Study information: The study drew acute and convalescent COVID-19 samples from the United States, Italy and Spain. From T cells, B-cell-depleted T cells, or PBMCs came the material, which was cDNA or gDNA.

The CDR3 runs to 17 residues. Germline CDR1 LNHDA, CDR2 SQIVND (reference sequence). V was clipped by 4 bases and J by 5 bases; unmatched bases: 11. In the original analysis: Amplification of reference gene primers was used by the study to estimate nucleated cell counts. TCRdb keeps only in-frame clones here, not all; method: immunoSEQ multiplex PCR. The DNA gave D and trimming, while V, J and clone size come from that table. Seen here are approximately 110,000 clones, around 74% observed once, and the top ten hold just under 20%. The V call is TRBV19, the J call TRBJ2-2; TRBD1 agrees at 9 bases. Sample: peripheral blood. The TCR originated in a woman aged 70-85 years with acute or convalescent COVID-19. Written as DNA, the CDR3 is TGTGCCAGTAGTACCCCCAGACAGGGGGTAAGAACCGGGGAGCTGTTTTTT. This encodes CASSTPRQGVRTGELFF. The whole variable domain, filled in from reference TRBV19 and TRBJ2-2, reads DGGITQSPKYLFRKEGQNVTLSCEQNLNHDAMYWYRQDPGQGLRLIYYSQIVNDFQKGDIAEGYSVSREKKESFPLTVTSAQKNPTAFYLCASSTPRQGVRTGELFFGEGSRLTVL.